This T cell receptor beta chain came from a study of T-cell reconstitution after alpha-beta-depleted transplantation in children. The CDR3 covers 13 residues. The J segment lost 9 bases and the V segment lost 0 bases, leaving 2 bases of the junction unmatched. Germline assignment: CDR1 LGHNA and CDR2 YNFKEQ. This clonotype came up a few times. Its antigen is not known. Findings of the study overall: After transplant, at about two months, alpha-beta T cells were reportedly derived from several hundred expanded graft clones.

As it was prepared, the TCRbeta library received unique molecular identifiers. TCRdb re-called the PCR reads with MiXCR, one entry per CDR3 protein. The sample gives about 590,000 distinct CDR3 sequences, about an eighth of which show up once; approximately 2.1% is in the top ten. The source material was PBMCs, mostly from graft donor cells, sampled 360 days after TCRalphabeta/CD19-depleted stem cell transplant. The TCR originated in a male patient under 18 who had a stem cell transplant for acute myeloid leukemia, so the T cells may come from the graft donor. The chain couples TRBV4-2 to TRBJ2-4; 7 bases map to TRBD1. As DNA, the CDR3 is TGTGCCAGCAGCCAAGAGGACAGGTTCATTCAGTACTTC. Its translation: CASSQEDRFIQYF.